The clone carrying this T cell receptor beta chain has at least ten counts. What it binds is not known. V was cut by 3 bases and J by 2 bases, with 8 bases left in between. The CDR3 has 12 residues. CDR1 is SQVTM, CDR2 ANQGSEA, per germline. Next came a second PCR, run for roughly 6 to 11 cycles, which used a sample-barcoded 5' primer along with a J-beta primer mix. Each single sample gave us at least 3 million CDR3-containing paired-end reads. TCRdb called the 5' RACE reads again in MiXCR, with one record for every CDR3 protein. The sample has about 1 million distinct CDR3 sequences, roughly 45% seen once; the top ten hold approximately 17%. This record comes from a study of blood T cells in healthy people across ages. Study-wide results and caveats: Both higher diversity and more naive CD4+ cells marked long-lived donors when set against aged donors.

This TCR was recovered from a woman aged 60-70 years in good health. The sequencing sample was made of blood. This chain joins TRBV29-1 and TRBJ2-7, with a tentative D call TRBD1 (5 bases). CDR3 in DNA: TGCAGCGTTGAGACAGAAACCTACGAGCAGTACTTC. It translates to CSVETETYEQYF.